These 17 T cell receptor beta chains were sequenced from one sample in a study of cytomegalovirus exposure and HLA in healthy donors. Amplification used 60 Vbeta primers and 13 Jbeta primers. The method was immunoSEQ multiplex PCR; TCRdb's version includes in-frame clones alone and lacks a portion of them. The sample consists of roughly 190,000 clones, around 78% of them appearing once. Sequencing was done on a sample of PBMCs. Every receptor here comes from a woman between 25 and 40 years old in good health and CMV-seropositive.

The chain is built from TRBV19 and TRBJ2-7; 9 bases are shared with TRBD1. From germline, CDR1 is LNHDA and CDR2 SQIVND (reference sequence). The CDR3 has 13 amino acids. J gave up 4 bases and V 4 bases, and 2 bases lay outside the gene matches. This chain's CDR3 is CASSTDRGYEQYF. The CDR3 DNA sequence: TGTGCCAGTAGTACCGACAGGGGGTACGAGCAGTACTTC.

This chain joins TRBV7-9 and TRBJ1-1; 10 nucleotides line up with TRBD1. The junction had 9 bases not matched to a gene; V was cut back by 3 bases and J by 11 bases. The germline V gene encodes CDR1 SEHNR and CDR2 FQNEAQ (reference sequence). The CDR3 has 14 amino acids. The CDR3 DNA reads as TGTGCCAGCAGCTTGGGGGAGACAGGGGGCTTGGCTTTCTTT. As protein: CASSLGETGGLAFF.

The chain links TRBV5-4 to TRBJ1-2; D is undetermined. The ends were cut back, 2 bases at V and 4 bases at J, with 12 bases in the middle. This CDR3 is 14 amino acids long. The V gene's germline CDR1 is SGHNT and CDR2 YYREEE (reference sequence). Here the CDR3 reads CASSFHGMAYGYTF. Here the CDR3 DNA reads TGTGCCAGCAGCTTTCACGGGATGGCCTATGGCTACACCTTC.

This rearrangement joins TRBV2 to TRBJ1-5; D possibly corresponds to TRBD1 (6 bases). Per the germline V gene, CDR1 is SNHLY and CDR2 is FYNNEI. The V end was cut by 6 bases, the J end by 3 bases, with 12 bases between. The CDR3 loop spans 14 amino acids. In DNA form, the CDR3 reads TGTGCCAGCAGAGCTGACAGGTACAATCAGCCCCAGCATTTT. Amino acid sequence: CASRADRYNQPQHF.

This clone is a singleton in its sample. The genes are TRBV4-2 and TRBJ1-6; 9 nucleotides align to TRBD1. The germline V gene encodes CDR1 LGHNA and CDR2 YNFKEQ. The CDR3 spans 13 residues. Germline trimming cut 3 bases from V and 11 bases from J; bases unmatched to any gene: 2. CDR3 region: CASSQDRGAPLHF. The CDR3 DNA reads TGTGCCAGCAGCCAGGACAGGGGTGCACCCCTCCACTTT.

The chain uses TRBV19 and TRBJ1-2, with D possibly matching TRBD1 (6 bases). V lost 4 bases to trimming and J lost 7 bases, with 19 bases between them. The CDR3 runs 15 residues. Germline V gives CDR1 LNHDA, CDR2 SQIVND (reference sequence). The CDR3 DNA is TGTGCCAGTAGTACCTCAGGGGCGATGAGTGGTGGCTACACCTTC. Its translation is CASSTSGAMSGGYTF.

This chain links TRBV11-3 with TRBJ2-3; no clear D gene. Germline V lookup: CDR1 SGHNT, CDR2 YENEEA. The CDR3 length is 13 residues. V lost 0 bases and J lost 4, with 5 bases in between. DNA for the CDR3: TGTGCCAGCAGCTTAGATTTCTCAGATACGCAGTATTTT. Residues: CASSLDFSDTQYF.

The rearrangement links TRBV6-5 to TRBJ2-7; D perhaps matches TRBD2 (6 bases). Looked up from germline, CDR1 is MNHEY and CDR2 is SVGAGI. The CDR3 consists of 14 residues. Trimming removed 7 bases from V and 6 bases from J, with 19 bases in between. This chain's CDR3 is CASKVGRGTSEQYF. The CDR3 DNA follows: TGTGCCAGCAAGGTCGGTCGGGGGACGTCCGAGCAGTACTTC.

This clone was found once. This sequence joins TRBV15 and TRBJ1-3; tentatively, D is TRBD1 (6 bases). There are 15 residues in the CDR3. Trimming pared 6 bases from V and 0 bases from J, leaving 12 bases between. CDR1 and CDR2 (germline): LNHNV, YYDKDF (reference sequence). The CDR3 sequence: CATSRPTGSGNTIYF. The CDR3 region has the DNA TGTGCCACCAGTCGTCCGACAGGCTCTGGAAACACCATATATTTT.

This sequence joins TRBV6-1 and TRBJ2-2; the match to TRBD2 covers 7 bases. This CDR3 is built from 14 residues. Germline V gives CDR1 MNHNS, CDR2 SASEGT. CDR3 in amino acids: CAAGRMPNTGELFF. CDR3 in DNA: TGTGCAGCGGGGAGAATGCCGAACACCGGGGAGCTGTTTTTT.

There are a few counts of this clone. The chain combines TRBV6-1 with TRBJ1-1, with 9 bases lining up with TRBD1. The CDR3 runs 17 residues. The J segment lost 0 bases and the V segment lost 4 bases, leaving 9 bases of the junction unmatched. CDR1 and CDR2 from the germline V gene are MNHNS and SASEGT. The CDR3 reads CASSGRGQGGLNTEAFF. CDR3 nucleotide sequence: TGTGCCAGCAGTGGGAGGGGACAGGGAGGGTTGAACACTGAAGCTTTCTTT.

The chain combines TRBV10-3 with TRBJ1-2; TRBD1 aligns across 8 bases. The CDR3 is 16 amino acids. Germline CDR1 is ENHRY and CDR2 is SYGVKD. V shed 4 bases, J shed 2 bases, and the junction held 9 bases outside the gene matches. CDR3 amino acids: CAISVDRVFGNYGYTF. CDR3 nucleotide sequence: TGTGCCATCAGTGTGGACAGGGTCTTCGGAAACTATGGCTACACCTTC.

Here the CDR3 DNA reads TGTGCCAGCAGCAAAGGGACAGGGGGCACAGATACGCAGTATTTT. Translating gives CASSKGTGGTDTQYF. This chain links TRBV21-1 with TRBJ2-3; TRBD1 was called by the table and not checked on the DNA. TRBV21-1 is a pseudogene. This CDR3 is built from 15 residues.

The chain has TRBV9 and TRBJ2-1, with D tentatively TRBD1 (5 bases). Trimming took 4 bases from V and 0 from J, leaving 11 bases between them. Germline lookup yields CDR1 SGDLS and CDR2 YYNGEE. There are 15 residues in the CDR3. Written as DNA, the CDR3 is TGTGCCAGCAGCTCCCAGACAGCCTCCTACAATGAGCAGTTCTTC. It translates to CASSSQTASYNEQFF.

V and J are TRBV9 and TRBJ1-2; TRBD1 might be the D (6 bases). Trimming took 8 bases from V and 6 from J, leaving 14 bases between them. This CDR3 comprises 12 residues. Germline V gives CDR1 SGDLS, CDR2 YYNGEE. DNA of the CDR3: TGTGCCAGTAGGGCAGGGGAGAATGGCTACACCTTC. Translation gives CASRAGENGYTF.

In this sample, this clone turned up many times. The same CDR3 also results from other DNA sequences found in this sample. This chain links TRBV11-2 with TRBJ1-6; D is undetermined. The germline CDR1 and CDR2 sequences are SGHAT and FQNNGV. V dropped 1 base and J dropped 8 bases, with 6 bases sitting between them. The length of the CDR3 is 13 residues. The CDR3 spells CASSLGPDSPLHF. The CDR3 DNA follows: TGTGCCAGCAGCTTAGGTCCAGATTCACCCCTCCACTTT.

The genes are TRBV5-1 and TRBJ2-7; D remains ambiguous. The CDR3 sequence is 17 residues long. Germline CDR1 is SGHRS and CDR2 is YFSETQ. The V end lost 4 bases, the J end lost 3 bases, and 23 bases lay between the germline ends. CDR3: CASSLLGARGGGYEQYF. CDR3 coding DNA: TGCGCCAGCAGCCTCCTTGGAGCACGCGGCGGCGGCTACGAGCAGTACTTC.